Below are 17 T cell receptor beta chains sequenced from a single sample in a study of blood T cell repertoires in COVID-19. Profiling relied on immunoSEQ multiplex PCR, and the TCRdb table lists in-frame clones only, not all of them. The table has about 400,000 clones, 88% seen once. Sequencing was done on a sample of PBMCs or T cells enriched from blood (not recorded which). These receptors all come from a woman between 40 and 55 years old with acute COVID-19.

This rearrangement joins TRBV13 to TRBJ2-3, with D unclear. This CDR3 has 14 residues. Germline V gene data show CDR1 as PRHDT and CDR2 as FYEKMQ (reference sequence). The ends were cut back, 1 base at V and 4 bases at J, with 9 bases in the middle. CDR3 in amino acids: CASSLAGWADTQYF. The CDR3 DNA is TGTGCCAGCAGCTTAGCAGGATGGGCAGATACGCAGTATTTT. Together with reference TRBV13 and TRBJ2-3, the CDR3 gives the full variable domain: AAGVIQSPRHLIKEKRETATLKCYPIPRHDTVYWYQQGPGQDPQFLISFYEKMQSDKGSIPDRFSAQQFSDYHSELNMSSLELGDSALYFCASSLAGWADTQYFGPGTRLTVL.

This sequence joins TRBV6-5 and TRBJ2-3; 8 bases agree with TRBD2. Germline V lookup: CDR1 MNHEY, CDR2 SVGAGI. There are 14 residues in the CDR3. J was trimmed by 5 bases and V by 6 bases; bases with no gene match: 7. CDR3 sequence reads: CASRSSGGGDTQYF. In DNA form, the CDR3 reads TGTGCCAGCAGGTCCAGCGGGGGCGGAGATACGCAGTATTTT.

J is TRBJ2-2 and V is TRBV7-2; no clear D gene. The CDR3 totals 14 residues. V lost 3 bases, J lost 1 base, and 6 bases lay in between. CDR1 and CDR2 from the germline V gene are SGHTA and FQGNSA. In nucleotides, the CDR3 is TGTGCCAGCAGCTTTCCAGGGAACACCGGGGAGCTGTTTTTT. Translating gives CASSFPGNTGELFF.

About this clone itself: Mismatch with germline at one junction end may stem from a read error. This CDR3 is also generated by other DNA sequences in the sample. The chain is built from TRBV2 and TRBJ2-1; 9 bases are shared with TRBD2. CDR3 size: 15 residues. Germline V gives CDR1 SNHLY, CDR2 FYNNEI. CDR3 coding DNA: TGTGCCAGCAGATTAGGGACTAGCTCCCAGAATGAACAGTTCTTC. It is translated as CASRLGTSSQNEQFF.

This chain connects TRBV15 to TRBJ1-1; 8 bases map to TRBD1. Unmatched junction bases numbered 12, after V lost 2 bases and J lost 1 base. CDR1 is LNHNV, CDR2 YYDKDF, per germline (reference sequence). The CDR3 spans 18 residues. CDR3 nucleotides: TGTGCCACCAGCAGACCCGGGACAGGACTAACTCCGAACACTGAAGCTTTCTTT. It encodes CATSRPGTGLTPNTEAFF.

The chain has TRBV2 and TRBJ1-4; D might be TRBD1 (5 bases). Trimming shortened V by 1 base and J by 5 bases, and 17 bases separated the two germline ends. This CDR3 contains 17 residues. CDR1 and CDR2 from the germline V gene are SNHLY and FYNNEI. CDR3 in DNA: TGTGCCAGCAGTGAAGGTCCTCCGACAGAAACAAATGAAAAACTGTTTTTT. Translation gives CASSEGPPTETNEKLFF. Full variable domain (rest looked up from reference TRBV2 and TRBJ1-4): EPEVTQTPSHQVTQMGQEVILRCVPISNHLYFYWYRQILGQKVEFLVSFYNNEISEKSEIFDDQFSVERPDGSNFTLKIRSTKLEDSAMYFCASSEGPPTETNEKLFFGSGTQLSVL.

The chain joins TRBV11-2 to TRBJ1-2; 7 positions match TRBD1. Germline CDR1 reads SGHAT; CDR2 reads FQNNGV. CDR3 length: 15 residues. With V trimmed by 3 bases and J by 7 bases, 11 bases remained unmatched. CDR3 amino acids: CASSLSRQGIFGYTF. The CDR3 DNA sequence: TGTGCCAGCAGCTTGAGCCGACAGGGAATTTTTGGCTACACCTTC.

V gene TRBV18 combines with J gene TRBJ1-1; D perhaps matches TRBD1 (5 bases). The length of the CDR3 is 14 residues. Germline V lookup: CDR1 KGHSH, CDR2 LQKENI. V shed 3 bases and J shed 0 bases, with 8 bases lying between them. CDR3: CASSPGQLNTEAFF. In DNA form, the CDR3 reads TGTGCCAGCTCACCGGGGCAGTTGAACACTGAAGCTTTCTTT.

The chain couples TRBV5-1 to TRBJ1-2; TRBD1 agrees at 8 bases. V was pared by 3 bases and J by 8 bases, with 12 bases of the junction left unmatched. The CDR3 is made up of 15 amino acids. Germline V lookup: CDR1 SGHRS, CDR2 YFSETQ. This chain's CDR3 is CASSWQGGTGGGYTF. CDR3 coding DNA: TGCGCCAGCAGCTGGCAAGGGGGGACAGGTGGAGGCTACACCTTC.

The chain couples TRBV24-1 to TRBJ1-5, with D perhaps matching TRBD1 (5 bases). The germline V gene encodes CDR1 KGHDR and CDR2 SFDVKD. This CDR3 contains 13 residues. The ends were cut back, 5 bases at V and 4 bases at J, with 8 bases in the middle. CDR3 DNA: TGTGCCACCAGTGCGGGGGGGAATCAGCCCCAGCATTTT. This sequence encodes CATSAGGNQPQHF.

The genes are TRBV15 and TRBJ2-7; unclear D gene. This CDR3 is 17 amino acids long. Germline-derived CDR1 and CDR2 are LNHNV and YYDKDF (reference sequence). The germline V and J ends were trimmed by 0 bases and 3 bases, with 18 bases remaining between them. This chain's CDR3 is CATSRDRFREQNYEQYF. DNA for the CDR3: TGTGCCACCAGCAGAGATCGGTTTCGTGAACAGAACTACGAGCAGTACTTC.

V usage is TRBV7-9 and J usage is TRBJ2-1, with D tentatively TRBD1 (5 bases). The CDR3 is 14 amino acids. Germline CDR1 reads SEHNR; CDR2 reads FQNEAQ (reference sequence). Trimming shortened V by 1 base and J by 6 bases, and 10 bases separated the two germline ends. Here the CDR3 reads CASSLVLGLNEQFF. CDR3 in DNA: TGTGCCAGCAGCTTAGTGTTGGGGCTCAATGAGCAGTTCTTC. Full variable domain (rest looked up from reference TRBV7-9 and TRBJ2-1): DTGVSQNPRHKITKRGQNVTFRCDPISEHNRLYWYRQTLGQGPEFLTYFQNEAQLEKSRLLSDRFSAERPKGSFSTLEIQRTEQGDSAMYLCASSLVLGLNEQFFGPGTRLTVL.

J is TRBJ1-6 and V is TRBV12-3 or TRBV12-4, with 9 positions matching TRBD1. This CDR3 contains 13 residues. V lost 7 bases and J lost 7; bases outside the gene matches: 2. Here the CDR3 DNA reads TGTGCCAGCACGGACAGGGGCAATTCACCCCTCCACTTT. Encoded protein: CASTDRGNSPLHF.

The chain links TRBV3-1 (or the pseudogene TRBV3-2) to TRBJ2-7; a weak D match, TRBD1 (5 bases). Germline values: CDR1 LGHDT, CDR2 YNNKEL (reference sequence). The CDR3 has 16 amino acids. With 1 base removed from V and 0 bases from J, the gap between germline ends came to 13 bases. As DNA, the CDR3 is TGTGCCAGCAGCCAAGGGTGGGGCCGCGACTCCTACGAGCAGTACTTC. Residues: CASSQGWGRDSYEQYF.

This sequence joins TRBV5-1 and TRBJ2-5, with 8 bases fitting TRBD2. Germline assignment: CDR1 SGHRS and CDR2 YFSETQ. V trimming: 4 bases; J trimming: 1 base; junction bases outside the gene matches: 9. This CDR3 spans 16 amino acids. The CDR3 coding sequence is TGCGCCAGCAGCGGAGTAGCGGGGCGGAGCCAAGAGACCCAGTACTTC. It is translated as CASSGVAGRSQETQYF.

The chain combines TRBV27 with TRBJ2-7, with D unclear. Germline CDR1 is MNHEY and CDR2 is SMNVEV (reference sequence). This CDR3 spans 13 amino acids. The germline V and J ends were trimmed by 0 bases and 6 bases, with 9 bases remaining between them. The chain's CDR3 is CASSLSPVREQYF. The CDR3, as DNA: TGTGCCAGCAGTTTATCCCCGGTGCGCGAGCAGTACTTC.

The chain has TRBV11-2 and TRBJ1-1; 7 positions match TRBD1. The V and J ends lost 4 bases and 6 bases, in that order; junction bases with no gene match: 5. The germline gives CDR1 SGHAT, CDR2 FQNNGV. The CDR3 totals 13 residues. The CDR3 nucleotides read TGTGCCAGCAGCTCTGACAGGGACGCTGAAGCTTTCTTT. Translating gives CASSSDRDAEAFF.